This record looks at one TCR beta chain sequence and its context. The target antigen is unknown. The sample is drawn from a study of T-cell reconstitution after alpha-beta-depleted transplantation in children. Study-level points and caveats: Reports say that about two months after transplant, the alpha-beta T cells came out of several hundred graft clones that had expanded. T cells produced anew were the main source of T-cell counts and diversity one year after transplant.

Trimming removed 3 bases from V and 4 bases from J; junction bases left unmatched: 4. The CDR3 runs 14 residues. TCRbeta library preparation incorporated unique molecular identifiers. TCRdb fed the PCR reads into MiXCR, producing one record per CDR3 protein. This table has some 830,000 distinct CDR3 sequences, 15% to 20% appearing once. The chain links TRBV12-3 or TRBV12-4 to TRBJ2-3; 7 nucleotides match TRBD1. This receptor was obtained from a male patient between 5 and 17 years old who had a stem cell transplant for acute lymphoblastic leukemia, so the T cells may come from the graft donor. Sequenced here: PBMCs, mostly from graft donor cells, sampled 360 days after TCRalphabeta/CD19-depleted stem cell transplant. The CDR3 sequence: CASSFGTVPDTQYF. The CDR3 DNA is TGTGCCAGCAGTTTCGGGACAGTCCCAGATACGCAGTATTTT.